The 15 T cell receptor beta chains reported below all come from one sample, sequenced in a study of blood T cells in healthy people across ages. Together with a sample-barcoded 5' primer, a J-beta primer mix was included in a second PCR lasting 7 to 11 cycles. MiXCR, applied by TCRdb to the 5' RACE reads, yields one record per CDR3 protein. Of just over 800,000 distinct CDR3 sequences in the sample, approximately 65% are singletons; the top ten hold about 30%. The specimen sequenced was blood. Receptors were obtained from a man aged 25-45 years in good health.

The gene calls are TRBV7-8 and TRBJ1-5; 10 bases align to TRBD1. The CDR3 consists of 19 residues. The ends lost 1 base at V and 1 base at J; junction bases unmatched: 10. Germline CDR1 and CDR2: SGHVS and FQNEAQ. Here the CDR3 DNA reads TGTGCCAGCAGCTTAGTAGGAAGGGGGACAGGGGTGAGCAATCAGCCCCAGCATTTT. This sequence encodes CASSLVGRGTGVSNQPQHF. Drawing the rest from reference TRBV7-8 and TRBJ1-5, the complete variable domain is GAGVSQSPRYKVAKRGQDVALRCDPISGHVSLFWYQQALGQGPEFLTYFQNEAQLDKSGLPSDRFFAERPEGSVSTLKIQRTQQEDSAVYLCASSLVGRGTGVSNQPQHFGDGTRLSIL.

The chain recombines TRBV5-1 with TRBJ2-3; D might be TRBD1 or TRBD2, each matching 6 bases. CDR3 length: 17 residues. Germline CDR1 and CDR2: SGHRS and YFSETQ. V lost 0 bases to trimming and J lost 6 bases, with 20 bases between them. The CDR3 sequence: CASSLEGSGASMDTQYF. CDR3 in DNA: TGCGCCAGCAGCTTGGAAGGCTCGGGGGCCTCAATGGATACGCAGTATTTT.

DNA of the CDR3: TGCGCCAGCAGCTTGGAGGACGGATCCACAGATACGCAGTATTTT. Protein product: CASSLEDGSTDTQYF. The chain combines TRBV5-1 with TRBJ2-3; D ambiguous. Between the trimmed V and J ends, which lost 0 bases and 2 bases, there was a span of 10 bases. The CDR3 runs to 15 residues. CDR1 SGHRS and CDR2 YFSETQ come from the germline V gene.

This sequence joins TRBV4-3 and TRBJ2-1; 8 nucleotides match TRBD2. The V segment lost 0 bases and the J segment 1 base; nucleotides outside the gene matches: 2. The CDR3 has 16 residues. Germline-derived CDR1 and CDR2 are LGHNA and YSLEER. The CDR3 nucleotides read TGCGCCAGCAGCCAAGAGTTAGCGGGGTCCTACAATGAGCAGTTCTTC. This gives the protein CASSQELAGSYNEQFF.

The CDR3 DNA is TGCGCCAGCAGCTTGGCCGGGGGGGGAAAGGACTACGAGCAGTACTTC. Translated: CASSLAGGGKDYEQYF. This chain links TRBV5-1 with TRBJ2-7; 8 bases match TRBD2. The V and J ends lost 0 bases and 3 bases, in that order; junction bases with no gene match: 8. The length of the CDR3 is 16 residues. From germline, CDR1 is SGHRS and CDR2 YFSETQ.

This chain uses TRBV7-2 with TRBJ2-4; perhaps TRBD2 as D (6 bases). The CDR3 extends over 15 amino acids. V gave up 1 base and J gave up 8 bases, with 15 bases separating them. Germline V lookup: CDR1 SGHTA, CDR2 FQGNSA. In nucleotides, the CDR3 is TGTGCCAGCAGCTTAGAATCGGAGGGTTGGGACATTCAGTACTTC. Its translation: CASSLESEGWDIQYF.

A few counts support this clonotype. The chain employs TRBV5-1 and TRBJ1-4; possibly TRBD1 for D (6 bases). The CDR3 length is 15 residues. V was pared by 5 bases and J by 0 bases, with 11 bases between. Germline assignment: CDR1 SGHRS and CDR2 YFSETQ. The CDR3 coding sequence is TGCGCCAGCAGGACTGAGGGGGCAACTAATGAAAAACTGTTTTTT. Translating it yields CASRTEGATNEKLFF.

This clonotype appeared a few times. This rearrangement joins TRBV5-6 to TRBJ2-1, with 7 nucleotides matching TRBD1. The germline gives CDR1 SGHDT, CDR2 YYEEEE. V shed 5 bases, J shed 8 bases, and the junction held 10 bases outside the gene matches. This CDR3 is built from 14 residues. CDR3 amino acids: CASSRQGVVDEQFF. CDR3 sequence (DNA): TGTGCCAGCAGTAGGCAGGGGGTGGTCGATGAGCAGTTCTTC.

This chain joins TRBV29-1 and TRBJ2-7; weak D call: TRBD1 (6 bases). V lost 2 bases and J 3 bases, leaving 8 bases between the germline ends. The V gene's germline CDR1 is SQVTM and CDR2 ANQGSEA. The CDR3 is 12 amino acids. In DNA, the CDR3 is TGCAGCGTTGAAACAGGGCACTACGAGCAGTACTTC. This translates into CSVETGHYEQYF.

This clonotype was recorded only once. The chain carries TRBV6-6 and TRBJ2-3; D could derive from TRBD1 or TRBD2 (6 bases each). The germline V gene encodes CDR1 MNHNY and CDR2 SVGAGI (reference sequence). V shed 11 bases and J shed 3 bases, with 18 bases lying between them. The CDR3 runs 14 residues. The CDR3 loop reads CAGTRGGKTDTQYF. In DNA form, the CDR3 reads TGTGCCGGGACAAGAGGGGGGAAGACAGATACGCAGTATTTT.

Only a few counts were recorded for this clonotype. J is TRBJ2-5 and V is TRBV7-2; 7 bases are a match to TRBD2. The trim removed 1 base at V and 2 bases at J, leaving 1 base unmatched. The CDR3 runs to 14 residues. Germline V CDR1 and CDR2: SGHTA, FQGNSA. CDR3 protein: CASSLVGLQETQYF. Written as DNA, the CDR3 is TGTGCCAGCAGCTTAGTGGGACTACAAGAGACCCAGTACTTC. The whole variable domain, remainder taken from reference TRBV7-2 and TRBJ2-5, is GAGVSQSPSNKVTEKGKDVELRCDPISGHTALYWYRQSLGQGLEFLIYFQGNSAPDKSGLPSDRFSAERTGGSVSTLTIQRTQQEDSAVYLCASSLVGLQETQYFGPGTRLLVL.

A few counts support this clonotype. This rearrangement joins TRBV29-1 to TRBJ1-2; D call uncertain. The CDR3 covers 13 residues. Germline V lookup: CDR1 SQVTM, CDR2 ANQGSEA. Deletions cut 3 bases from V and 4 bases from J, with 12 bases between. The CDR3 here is CSVDLAMGYGYTF. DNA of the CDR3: TGCAGCGTTGATCTGGCCATGGGCTATGGCTACACCTTC. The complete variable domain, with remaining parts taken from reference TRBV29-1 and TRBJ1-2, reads SAVISQKPSRDICQRGTSLTIQCQVDSQVTMMFWYRQQPGQSLTLIATANQGSEATYESGFVIDKFPISRPNLTFSTLTVSNMSPEDSSIYLCSVDLAMGYGYTFGSGTRLTVV.

The CDR3 DNA sequence: TGCAGCGTTGAAGGGGACGGTGATCAGCCCCAGCATTTT. This gives the protein CSVEGDGDQPQHF. The chain combines TRBV29-1 with TRBJ1-5; a possible D gene is TRBD1 (5 bases). Germline-derived CDR1 and CDR2 are SQVTM and ANQGSEA. There are 13 residues in the CDR3. Deletions cut 1 base from V and 5 bases from J, with 9 bases between.

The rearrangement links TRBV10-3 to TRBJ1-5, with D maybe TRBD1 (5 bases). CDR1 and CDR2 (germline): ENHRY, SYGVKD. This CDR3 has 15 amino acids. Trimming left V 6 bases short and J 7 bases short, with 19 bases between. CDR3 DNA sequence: TGTGCCATCAGAGAAGGCCAGGGACGTTCCCAGCCCCAGCATTTT. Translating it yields CAIREGQGRSQPQHF.

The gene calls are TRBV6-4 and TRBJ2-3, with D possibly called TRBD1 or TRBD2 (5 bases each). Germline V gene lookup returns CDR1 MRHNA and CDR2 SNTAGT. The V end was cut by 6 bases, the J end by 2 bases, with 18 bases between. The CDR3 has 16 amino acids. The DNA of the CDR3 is TGTGCCAGCAGGGATCCGGGACCGTCGCCCACAGATACGCAGTATTTT. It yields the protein CASRDPGPSPTDTQYF.